Listed below are T cell receptor beta chains from one sample, sequenced in a study of technical replicates of blood from a few donors. Some clones are missing from TCRdb's copy, which holds only in-frame ones; the method was immunoSEQ multiplex PCR. The sample lists around 53,000 clones; approximately 90% were seen once. Sequencing was done on a sample of PBMCs. The receptors here all came from a human donor in good health. Some clones in this sample may be carry-over from other donors' samples. The CDR3 runs from the conserved cysteine through the conserved F or W. The order of the fields is V gene, J gene, CDR3 protein.

TRBV6-6	TRBJ2-7	CASRAGDSWNEQYF
TRBV11-3	TRBJ2-7	CASSARTGRLYEQYF
TRBV10-3	TRBJ1-5	CAITKQGASQPQHF
TRBV5-6	TRBJ1-2	CASSLGSTGVDGYTF
TRBV7-9	TRBJ2-2	CASSLGGFGELFF
TRBV4-3	TRBJ2-7	CASSQDFLAGEQYF
TRBV11-2	TRBJ2-5	CASSLSGTSLETQYF
TRBV29-1	TRBJ2-1	CSVGRDKYNEQFF
TRBV5-6	TRBJ1-5	CASSLRGYSNQPQHF
TRBV9	TRBJ2-3	CASSVSGSTSDTQYF
TRBV7-9	TRBJ2-3	CASSLARGTDTQYF
TRBV9	TRBJ2-5	CASSVSDRGETQYF
TRBV6-5	TRBJ1-1	CASSYRGLMNTEAFF
TRBV5-1	TRBJ2-5	CASNGLAGGLETQYF
TRBV6-5	TRBJ2-1	CASSGGYNEQFF
TRBV10-3	TRBJ1-3	CAISRQVDSGNTIYF
TRBV7-9	TRBJ2-7	CASSLVGQGHEQYF
TRBV5-4	TRBJ1-2	CASREQATGDYGYTF
TRBV18	TRBJ2-7	CASSPGGYEQYF
TRBV25-1	TRBJ1-2	CASSEFSGRYGYTF
TRBV29-1	TRBJ2-7	CSVDRAGSRSSSEQYF
TRBV4-3	TRBJ2-7	CASSQEIGSAYEQYF
TRBV30	TRBJ2-7	CAWNYLAAYEQYF
TRBV12-5	TRBJ2-2	CASVPRLTNTGELFF
TRBV15	TRBJ2-7	CATSRVADGNYEQYF
TRBV27	TRBJ2-7	CASSQPGQGREQYF
TRBV7-2	TRBJ2-3	CASSLEGFGAADTQYF
TRBV7-6	TRBJ1-4	CASSQTRTGNEKLFF
TRBV5-6	TRBJ2-5	CASSLSGETQYF